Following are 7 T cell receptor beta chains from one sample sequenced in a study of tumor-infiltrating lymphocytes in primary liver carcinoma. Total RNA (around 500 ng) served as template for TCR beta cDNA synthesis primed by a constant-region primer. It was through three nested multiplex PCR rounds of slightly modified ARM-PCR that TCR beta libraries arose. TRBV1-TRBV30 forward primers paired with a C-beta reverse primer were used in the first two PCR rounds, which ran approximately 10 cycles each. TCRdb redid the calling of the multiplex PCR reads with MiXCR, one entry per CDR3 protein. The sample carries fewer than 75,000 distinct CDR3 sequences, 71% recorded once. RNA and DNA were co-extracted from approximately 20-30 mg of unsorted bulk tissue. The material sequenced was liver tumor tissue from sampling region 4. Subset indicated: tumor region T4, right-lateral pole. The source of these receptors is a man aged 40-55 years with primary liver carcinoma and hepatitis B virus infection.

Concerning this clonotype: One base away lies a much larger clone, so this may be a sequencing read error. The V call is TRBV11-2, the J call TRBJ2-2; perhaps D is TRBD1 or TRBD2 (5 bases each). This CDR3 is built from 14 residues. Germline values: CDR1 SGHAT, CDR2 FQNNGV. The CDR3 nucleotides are TGTGCCAGCAGCACAGACTCGGACACCTGGGAGCTGTTGTTT. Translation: CASSTDSDTWELLF.

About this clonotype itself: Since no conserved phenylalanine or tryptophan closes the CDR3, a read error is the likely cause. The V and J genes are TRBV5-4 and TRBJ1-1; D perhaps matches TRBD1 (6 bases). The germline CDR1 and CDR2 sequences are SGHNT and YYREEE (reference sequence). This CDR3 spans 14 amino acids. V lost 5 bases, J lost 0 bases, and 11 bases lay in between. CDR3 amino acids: CASRQQGMNTEAFL. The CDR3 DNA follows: TGTGCCAGCAGACAGCAGGGGATGAACACTGAAGCTTTCCTT.

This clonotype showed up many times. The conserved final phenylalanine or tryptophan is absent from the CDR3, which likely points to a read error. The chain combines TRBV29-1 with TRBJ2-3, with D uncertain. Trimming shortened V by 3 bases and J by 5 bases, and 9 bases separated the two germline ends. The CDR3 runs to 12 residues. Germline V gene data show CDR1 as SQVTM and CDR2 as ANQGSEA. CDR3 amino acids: CSVETPGDTQYL. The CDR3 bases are TGCAGCGTTGAGACTCCAGGAGATACGCAGTATCTT.

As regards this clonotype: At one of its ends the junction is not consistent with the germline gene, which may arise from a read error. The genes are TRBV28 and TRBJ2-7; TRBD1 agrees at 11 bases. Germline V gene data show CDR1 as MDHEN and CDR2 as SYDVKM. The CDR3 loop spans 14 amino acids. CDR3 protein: CASIRTGGSYHQYF. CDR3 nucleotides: TGTGCCAGCATCCGGACAGGGGGCTCCTACCATCAGTATTTC.

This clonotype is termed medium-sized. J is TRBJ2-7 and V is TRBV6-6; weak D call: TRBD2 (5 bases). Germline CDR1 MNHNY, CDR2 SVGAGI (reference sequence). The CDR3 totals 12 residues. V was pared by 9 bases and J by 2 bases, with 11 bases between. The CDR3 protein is CASEGSTYEQYF. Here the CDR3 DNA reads TGTGCCAGTGAGGGATCCACCTACGAGCAGTACTTC.

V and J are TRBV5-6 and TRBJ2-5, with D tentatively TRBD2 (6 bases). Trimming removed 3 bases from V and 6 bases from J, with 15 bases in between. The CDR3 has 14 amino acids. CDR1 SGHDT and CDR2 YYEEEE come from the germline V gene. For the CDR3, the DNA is TGTGCCAGCAGCTCACCTGTCGGGGGAAAGACCCAGTACTTC. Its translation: CASSSPVGGKTQYF. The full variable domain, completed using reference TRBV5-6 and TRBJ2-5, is DAGVTQSPTHLIKTRGQQVTLRCSPKSGHDTVSWYQQALGQGPQFIFQYYEEEERQRGNFPDRFSGHQFPNYSSELNVNALLLGDSALYLCASSSPVGGKTQYFGPGTRLLVL.

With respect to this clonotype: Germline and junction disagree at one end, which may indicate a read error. The CDR3 DNA sequence: TGTGCCAGCATCTTAACTGGAGGCCAAGGGACCCAGTACTTC. It codes for CASILTGGQGTQYF. The chain joins TRBV11-2 to TRBJ2-5; D possibly corresponds to TRBD2 (5 bases). Per germline, CDR1 SGHAT and CDR2 FQNNGV. The CDR3 spans 14 residues.